This T cell receptor (beta chain) appears in the sequencing data of a study of T cells of healthy individuals. This CDR3 contains 15 residues. V dropped 2 bases and J dropped 4 bases, with 15 bases sitting between them. Germline CDR1 and CDR2: SGHAT and FQNNGV. TCRdb reprocessed the 5' RACE reads with MiXCR, giving one entry per CDR3 protein. Of about 82,000 distinct CDR3 sequences listed, roughly 5% are singletons. The clonotype originates from a female donor in good health. V usage is TRBV11-2 and J usage is TRBJ2-7; perhaps TRBD1 as D (6 bases). Here the CDR3 DNA reads TGTGCCAGCAGCTTATTACAGGGCGCTGGGTACGAGCAGTACTTC. Translated: CASSLLQGAGYEQYF.